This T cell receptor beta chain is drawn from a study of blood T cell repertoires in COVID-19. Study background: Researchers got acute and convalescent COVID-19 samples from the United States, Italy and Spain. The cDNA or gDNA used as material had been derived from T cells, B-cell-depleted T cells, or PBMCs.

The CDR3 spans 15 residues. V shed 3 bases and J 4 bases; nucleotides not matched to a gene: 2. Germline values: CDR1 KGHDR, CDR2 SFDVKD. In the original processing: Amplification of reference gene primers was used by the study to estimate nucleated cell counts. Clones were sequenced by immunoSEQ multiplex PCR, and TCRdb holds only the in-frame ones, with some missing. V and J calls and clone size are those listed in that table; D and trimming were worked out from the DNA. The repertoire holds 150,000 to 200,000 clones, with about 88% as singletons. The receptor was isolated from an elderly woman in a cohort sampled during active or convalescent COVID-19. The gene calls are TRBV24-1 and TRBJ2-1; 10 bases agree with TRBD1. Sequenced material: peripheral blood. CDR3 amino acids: CATSDRQGAYNEQFF. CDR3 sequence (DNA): TGTGCCACCAGTGATCGACAGGGGGCTTACAATGAGCAGTTCTTC.